This T cell receptor beta chain came from a study of chemoradiotherapy in HPV16-positive cancers. Study in general: Two HPV16-positive patients' cells yielded candidate HPV-specific clones and common motifs.

Clones were sequenced by immunoSEQ multiplex PCR, and TCRdb holds only the in-frame ones, with some missing. The table has several thousand clones, 93% seen once. Broader study findings: HPV-specific T cells were functionally defined from only a couple of HPV16-positive patients. Candidate HPV-specific clones and E7-related TCR motifs grew in tumor during treatment.

The CDR3 is made up of 15 amino acids. The V and J ends lost 4 bases and 2 bases respectively, with 13 bases between them. Germline V gives CDR1 SGHRS, CDR2 YFSETQ. Regarding this clone: As yet, its antigen is unknown.

This receptor was identified in a human donor with HPV-associated anogenital cancer. The sample was collected from a patient who underwent chemoradiotherapy. This chain connects TRBV5-1 to TRBJ1-5; D call uncertain. CDR3 sequence: CASSHLCPGNQPQHF. The CDR3 DNA sequence: TGCGCCAGCAGCCACCTTTGTCCGGGCAATCAGCCCCAGCATTTT.